A single sample gave rise to the 20 T cell receptor beta chains below, sequenced in a study of blood T cell repertoires in COVID-19. Produced via immunoSEQ multiplex PCR; TCRdb's table is partial and in-frame only. In the table there are approximately 200,000 clones, 85% of which are singletons. Sequenced sample: peripheral blood. All receptors derive from a man between 50 and 59 years old who had recovered from COVID-19.

This clone was seen a single time. This sequence joins TRBV30 and TRBJ1-1; TRBD1 might be the D (5 bases). V lost 3 bases to trimming and J lost 1 base, with 12 bases between them. Per germline, CDR1 GTSNPN and CDR2 SVGIG (reference sequence). CDR3 length: 14 amino acids. The CDR3 nucleotides are TGTGCCTGGAGCTCCAGGGTCCGGAACACTGAAGCTTTCTTT. Translating it yields CAWSSRVRNTEAFF. Variable domain in full (rest from reference TRBV30 and TRBJ1-1): SQTIHQWPATLVQPVGSPLSLECTVEGTSNPNLYWYRQAAGRGLQLLFYSVGIGQISSEVPQNLSASRPQDRQFILSSKKLLLSDSGFYLCAWSSRVRNTEAFFGQGTRLTVV.

CDR3 in amino acids: CASNARGRAYEQYF. The CDR3 region has the DNA TGTGCCAGTAATGCCAGGGGGCGGGCCTACGAGCAGTACTTC. The V call is TRBV19, the J call TRBJ2-7, with 8 bases fitting TRBD1. CDR3 length: 14 amino acids. CDR1 is LNHDA, CDR2 SQIVND, per germline (reference sequence). With V trimmed by 7 bases and J by 2 bases, 7 bases remained unmatched.

A note on this clone: This sample includes further DNA sequences coding for the same CDR3. V usage is TRBV3-1 (or the pseudogene TRBV3-2) and J usage is TRBJ2-7; D remains unclear. Trimming left V 2 bases short and J 2 bases short, with 4 bases between. The CDR3 covers 12 residues. CDR1 is LGHDT, CDR2 YNNKEL, per germline (reference sequence). CDR3 residues: CASSQSTYEQYF. The CDR3 bases are TGTGCCAGCAGCCAATCAACCTACGAGCAGTACTTC.

The chain links TRBV24-1 to TRBJ1-2, with TRBD1 as a possible D gene (6 bases). The CDR3 length is 14 residues. Germline lookup yields CDR1 KGHDR and CDR2 SFDVKD. V was cut by 3 bases and J by 4 bases, with 11 bases left in between. In DNA, the CDR3 is TGTGCCACCAGTGATCCCCGGACAGCCTATGGCTACACCTTC. Residues: CATSDPRTAYGYTF.

The V call is TRBV6-5, the J call TRBJ1-1; tentative D call: TRBD1 (6 bases). Germline V gives CDR1 MNHEY, CDR2 SVGAGI. The CDR3 totals 14 residues. The germline V and J ends were trimmed by 0 bases and 6 bases, with 11 bases remaining between them. In nucleotides, the CDR3 is TGTGCCAGCAGTTACTCGCTGGACAGACCTGAAGCTTTCTTT. It is translated as CASSYSLDRPEAFF.

This sequence joins TRBV18 and TRBJ1-4; possibly TRBD1 for D (6 bases). V was shortened by 2 bases and J by 8 bases, with 18 bases between the two germline ends. Germline CDR1 and CDR2: KGHSH and LQKENI. The CDR3 spans 16 residues. The CDR3 is CASSPRKVQGEEKLFF. CDR3 DNA: TGTGCCAGCTCACCAAGAAAGGTACAGGGTGAAGAAAAACTGTTTTTT.

A single count supports this clone. V and J are TRBV7-9 and TRBJ2-2; no reliable D call. The CDR3 has 13 residues. With 5 bases removed from V and 2 bases from J, the gap between germline ends came to 6 bases. Germline V gives CDR1 SEHNR, CDR2 FQNEAQ (reference sequence). The CDR3 region is CASSSTNTGELFF. The CDR3 DNA reads as TGTGCCAGCAGCAGCACCAACACCGGGGAGCTGTTTTTT.

This clone was counted a few times. The CDR3 DNA is TGTGCCAGCTCACGACCGGGACAGAAGCACACCGGGGAGCTGTTTTTT. Its protein is CASSRPGQKHTGELFF. The chain employs TRBV18 and TRBJ2-2; 7 bases match TRBD1. Germline CDR1 and CDR2: KGHSH and LQKENI. Trimming at V came to 4 bases and at J to 3 bases, leaving 8 bases not matched to a gene. This CDR3 is 16 amino acids long.

The J gene is TRBJ2-3, the V gene TRBV6-6; 12 nucleotides align to TRBD1. The CDR3 loop spans 20 amino acids. V trimming: 5 bases; J trimming: 1 base; junction bases outside the gene matches: 16. CDR1 is MNHNY, CDR2 SVGAGI, per germline (reference sequence). The CDR3 DNA reads as TGTGCCAGCAGTCCGGGCACCGGGACAGGGGGCGCGGGTGGCACAGATACGCAGTATTTT. Translation gives CASSPGTGTGGAGGTDTQYF.

The chain has TRBV12-1 and TRBJ1-1. TRBV12-1 is deemed a pseudogene. The CDR3 spans 16 residues. The DNA for the CDR3 is TGTGCCAGCAGCTTTGAAGAGGAGGCATGGAACACTGAAGCTTTCTTT. Amino acid sequence: CASSFEEEAWNTEAFF.

The rearrangement joins TRBV27 to TRBJ1-6, with D perhaps TRBD1 (6 bases). CDR1 and CDR2 from the germline V gene are MNHEY and SMNVEV (reference sequence). V lost 6 bases and J 7 bases, leaving 28 bases between the germline ends. This CDR3 spans 19 amino acids. The DNA of the CDR3 is TGTGCCAGCAGCCCGATCTGGACAGAATTGCGTTCTTGGAATTCACCCCTCCACTTT. Translating gives CASSPIWTELRSWNSPLHF.

The rearrangement uses TRBV14 and TRBJ1-2, with D maybe TRBD1 (5 bases). CDR3 length: 19 amino acids. From germline, CDR1 is SGHDN and CDR2 FVKESK. V gave up 0 bases and J gave up 6 bases, with 26 bases separating them. The CDR3 spells CASSQDTRLAGKGRHGYTF. The CDR3 bases are TGTGCCAGCAGCCAAGATACTCGGCTGGCAGGGAAAGGCAGGCATGGCTACACCTTC.

This chain uses TRBV2 with TRBJ1-5; D remains unclear. V was trimmed by 4 bases and J by 4 bases, leaving 11 bases between them. The CDR3 is made up of 14 amino acids. Germline V gene data show CDR1 as SNHLY and CDR2 as FYNNEI. The CDR3 loop reads CASSGQKQNQPQHF. CDR3 bases: TGTGCCAGCAGTGGCCAGAAACAAAATCAGCCCCAGCATTTT.

This chain connects TRBV19 to TRBJ1-1; D may be TRBD1 (6 bases). The CDR3 loop spans 13 amino acids. V was cut by 10 bases and J by 4 bases, with 16 bases left in between. Germline CDR1 LNHDA, CDR2 SQIVND (reference sequence). DNA for the CDR3: TGTGCCACTTACCGGGGGGCGCCCACTGAAGCTTTCTTT. It codes for CATYRGAPTEAFF.

This chain joins TRBV6-5 and TRBJ1-2; D unclear. Germline CDR1 is MNHEY and CDR2 is SVGAGI. The CDR3 sequence is 13 residues long. V lost 5 bases to trimming and J lost 4 bases, with 11 bases between them. The CDR3 sequence is CASSPRSLYGYTF. The CDR3 DNA sequence: TGTGCCAGCAGTCCCCGGTCCCTCTATGGCTACACCTTC.

This chain joins TRBV7-9 and TRBJ1-2; possible D gene TRBD1, 5 bases. The CDR3 consists of 14 residues. Germline-derived CDR1 and CDR2 are SEHNR and FQNEAQ (reference sequence). V was pared by 1 base and J by 2 bases, with 8 bases between. The CDR3 sequence: CASSLETENYGYTF. The CDR3 nucleotides are TGTGCCAGCAGCTTAGAGACAGAAAACTATGGCTACACCTTC. Variable domain in full (rest from reference TRBV7-9 and TRBJ1-2): DTGVSQNPRHKITKRGQNVTFRCDPISEHNRLYWYRQTLGQGPEFLTYFQNEAQLEKSRLLSDRFSAERPKGSFSTLEIQRTEQGDSAMYLCASSLETENYGYTFGSGTRLTVV.

The rearrangement links TRBV2 to TRBJ2-2; perhaps TRBD1 as D (7 bases). Germline assignment: CDR1 SNHLY and CDR2 FYNNEI. With 7 bases removed from V and 4 bases from J, the gap between germline ends came to 13 bases. This CDR3 spans 14 amino acids. In nucleotides, the CDR3 is TGTGCCAGCATTCGACAGGGAGGCACCGGGGAGCTGTTTTTT. This sequence encodes CASIRQGGTGELFF.

This chain links TRBV27 with TRBJ1-1; 10 bases fit TRBD1. The trim removed 3 bases at V and 1 base at J, leaving 5 bases unmatched. The CDR3 contains 16 residues. Germline loops: CDR1 MNHEY, CDR2 SMNVEV (reference sequence). CDR3 DNA: TGTGCCAGCAGTTTGACAGGGGGCGTACGGAACACTGAAGCTTTCTTT. This encodes CASSLTGGVRNTEAFF.

Concerning this clone: Other DNA sequences of this sample code for an identical CDR3. This chain links TRBV11-2 with TRBJ1-2; D is undetermined. The germline V gene encodes CDR1 SGHAT and CDR2 FQNNGV. The CDR3 consists of 14 residues. With 1 base removed from V and 5 bases from J, the gap between germline ends came to 11 bases. The CDR3 spells CASSLVDRGYGYTF. Written as DNA, the CDR3 is TGTGCCAGCAGCTTAGTTGACCGGGGATATGGCTACACCTTC. The full variable domain, rest sourced from reference TRBV11-2 and TRBJ1-2, is EAGVAQSPRYKIIEKRQSVAFWCNPISGHATLYWYQQILGQGPKLLIQFQNNGVVDDSQLPKDRFSAERLKGVDSTLKIQPAKLEDSAVYLCASSLVDRGYGYTFGSGTRLTVV.

V usage is TRBV12-2 and J usage is TRBJ2-6; TRBD2 was called by the table and not checked on the DNA. TRBV12-2 corresponds to a pseudogene. The CDR3 length is 16 residues. The CDR3 loop reads CASRLRCGAGANVLTF. DNA for the CDR3: TGTGCAAGTCGCTTAAGGTGCGGGGCCGGGGCCAACGTCCTGACTTTC.